These 27 T cell receptor beta chains were sequenced from one sample in a study of beta chain features in type 1 diabetes. Findings and limits, study-wide: Shortening of TCRB CDR3s, moderate but significant, appeared in all four CD4+ subsets of Type 1 diabetes patients.

Their target antigens are unknown. Expressed TCRB transcripts were sequenced because the entire RNA isolate underwent reverse transcription. Here immunoSEQ multiplex PCR was the method, and the copy in TCRdb shows in-frame clones only, minus some. Of around 100,000 clones listed, 25% to 35% are singletons. The sequenced sample was central memory CD4+ T cells from blood. All receptors come from a young woman with type 1 diabetes.

This clone appeared a few times. Distinct nucleotide sequences in the sample also encode this CDR3. The genes are TRBV6-1 and TRBJ1-2; 7 bases are shared with TRBD1. Germline-derived CDR1 and CDR2 are MNHNS and SASEGT. V dropped 8 bases and J dropped 3; count of bases not matched to a gene: 6. The CDR3 runs 13 residues. The CDR3 sequence: CASSPQGYYGYTF. The CDR3 DNA is TGTGCCAGCTCACCACAGGGGTACTATGGCTACACCTTC.

The chain links TRBV10-3 to TRBJ2-5; 8 positions match TRBD2. Trimming removed 8 bases from V and 3 bases from J; junction bases left unmatched: 5. CDR3 length: 13 residues. Germline V gives CDR1 ENHRY, CDR2 SYGVKD. CDR3 sequence: CAIGSGSEETQYF. The CDR3, as DNA: TGTGCCATCGGGAGCGGGAGTGAAGAGACCCAGTACTTC.

The chain is built from TRBV5-1 and TRBJ2-3, with 9 bases matching TRBD2. This CDR3 region has 15 residues. Germline CDR1 is SGHRS and CDR2 is YFSETQ. V was pared by 2 bases and J by 2 bases, with 3 bases of the junction left unmatched. The CDR3: CASSFSSGTTDTQYF. CDR3 sequence (DNA): TGCGCCAGCAGCTTTTCTAGCGGGACCACAGATACGCAGTATTTT.

The chain links TRBV5-1 to TRBJ2-3; 7 nucleotides align to TRBD2. From germline, CDR1 is SGHRS and CDR2 YFSETQ. The CDR3 has 16 amino acids. With V trimmed by 0 bases and J by 5 bases, 9 bases remained unmatched. The CDR3 nucleotides are TGCGCCAGCAGCTTGGGACTAGCAGGTTTGCAAGATACGCAGTATTTT. This translates into CASSLGLAGLQDTQYF.

This clone has a handful of counts. J is TRBJ1-1 and V is TRBV7-9, with 8 bases identical to TRBD1. The CDR3 covers 14 residues. Losses at the gene ends were 1 base for V and 3 bases for J; bases not matched to a gene: 1. CDR1 and CDR2 from the germline V gene are SEHNR and FQNEAQ (reference sequence). The CDR3 loop reads CASSLDRGYTEAFF. The CDR3 coding sequence is TGTGCCAGCAGCTTAGACAGGGGGTACACTGAAGCTTTCTTT.

The chain couples TRBV5-1 to TRBJ2-7; TRBD2 aligns across 8 bases. Germline CDR1 is SGHRS and CDR2 is YFSETQ. J lost 5 bases, V lost 4 bases, and 11 bases had no gene match. The CDR3 is 15 amino acids. This CDR3 is CASSPVAGGIHEQYF. The DNA of the CDR3 is TGCGCCAGCAGCCCCGTTGCGGGAGGTATCCACGAGCAGTACTTC.

This clone has only a few counts. The chain uses TRBV18 and TRBJ1-1, with D possibly matching TRBD1 (6 bases). The V and J ends lost 2 bases and 0 bases respectively, with 16 bases between them. The CDR3 covers 17 residues. Germline V CDR1 and CDR2: KGHSH, LQKENI. The CDR3 nucleotides read TGTGCCAGCTCACCATTATCAGGGGAACCGCTGAACACTGAAGCTTTCTTT. It encodes CASSPLSGEPLNTEAFF.

The chain couples TRBV4-2 to TRBJ2-1; D possibly corresponds to TRBD2 (5 bases). The CDR3 extends over 14 amino acids. Deletions cut 1 base from V and 4 bases from J, with 8 bases between. In germline, CDR1 is LGHNA, CDR2 YNFKEQ. The CDR3 protein is CASSQASRYNEQFF. The CDR3 DNA sequence: TGTGCCAGCAGCCAAGCTAGCAGGTACAATGAGCAGTTCTTC.

Only a few counts were recorded for this clone. The J gene is TRBJ2-2, the V gene TRBV30; D perhaps matches TRBD1 (8 bases). V was cut by 5 bases and J by 6 bases, with 19 bases left in between. The CDR3 sequence is 15 residues long. The germline V gene encodes CDR1 GTSNPN and CDR2 SVGIG (reference sequence). Here the CDR3 reads CAWRGAGGSAGELFF. CDR3 sequence (DNA): TGTGCCTGGCGGGGGGCAGGGGGCAGCGCCGGGGAGCTGTTTTTT. The whole variable domain, remainder taken from reference TRBV30 and TRBJ2-2, is SQTIHQWPATLVQPVGSPLSLECTVEGTSNPNLYWYRQAAGRGLQLLFYSVGIGQISSEVPQNLSASRPQDRQFILSSKKLLLSDSGFYLCAWRGAGGSAGELFFGEGSRLTVL.

In this sample, this clone turned up a few times. The genes are TRBV5-4 and TRBJ2-6; tentative D call: TRBD1 (6 bases). V was cut by 4 bases and J by 7 bases, with 15 bases left in between. Per germline, CDR1 SGHNT and CDR2 YYREEE (reference sequence). The CDR3 has 15 amino acids. Written as DNA, the CDR3 is TGTGCCAGCAGCATTACTCCAGGGGACGCCAACGTCCTGACTTTC. This sequence encodes CASSITPGDANVLTF.

The V call is TRBV30, the J call TRBJ1-4; 7 positions match TRBD1. The CDR3 is 16 amino acids. Germline assignment: CDR1 GTSNPN and CDR2 SVGIG (reference sequence). The trim removed 0 bases at V and 5 bases at J, leaving 9 bases unmatched. As DNA, the CDR3 is TGTGCCTGGAGTGTGGGGCCCGGGACAGTCAATGAAAAACTGTTTTTT. It yields the protein CAWSVGPGTVNEKLFF.

This clone showed up just a few times. The chain joins TRBV10-3 to TRBJ2-3, with 8 bases aligning to TRBD2. The germline CDR1 and CDR2 sequences are ENHRY and SYGVKD. The J segment lost 0 bases and the V segment lost 10 bases, leaving 12 bases of the junction unmatched. The CDR3 contains 16 residues. The CDR3 here is CATQEGSGKSTDTQYF. CDR3 coding DNA: TGTGCCACCCAAGAGGGTAGCGGGAAGAGCACAGATACGCAGTATTTT.

The chain employs TRBV29-1 and TRBJ2-1, with TRBD1 matching 9 bases. Germline CDR1 SQVTM, CDR2 ANQGSEA. CDR3 length: 15 amino acids. V shed 7 bases, J shed 10 bases, and the junction held 17 bases outside the gene matches. The CDR3 DNA reads TGCAGCGGTAGACCGGGACAGGGAAACGGAGACGAGCAGTTCTTC. Residues: CSGRPGQGNGDEQFF.

The rearrangement links TRBV11-2 to TRBJ2-5; 9 positions match TRBD2. CDR1 SGHAT and CDR2 FQNNGV come from the germline V gene. The CDR3 runs 12 residues. Trimming took 11 bases from V and 4 from J; bases not matched to a gene: 5. CDR3 protein: CASRGLAETQYF. The CDR3 bases are TGTGCCTCCAGGGGACTAGCAGAGACCCAGTACTTC.

This clone has more than one count but fewer than ten. V gene TRBV30 combines with J gene TRBJ2-1, with D perhaps matching TRBD2 (6 bases). CDR3 length: 15 residues. The V gene's germline CDR1 is GTSNPN and CDR2 SVGIG (reference sequence). The ends were cut back, 6 bases at V and 0 bases at J, with 15 bases in the middle. The CDR3 reads CACQTSLTSYNEQFF. In DNA form, the CDR3 reads TGTGCCTGCCAAACTAGCCTGACCTCCTACAATGAGCAGTTCTTC.

J is TRBJ2-3 and V is TRBV5-1; D ambiguous. The germline V gene encodes CDR1 SGHRS and CDR2 YFSETQ. The CDR3 runs 14 residues. Between the trimmed V and J ends, which lost 4 bases and 6 bases, there was a span of 15 bases. CDR3 protein: CASSTDASSDTQYF. The CDR3 coding sequence is TGCGCCAGCAGCACCGACGCTAGTTCGGATACGCAGTATTTT.

This clone has a single count. The gene calls are TRBV7-2 and TRBJ2-5; tentatively, D is TRBD1 (8 bases). Germline assignment: CDR1 SGHTA and CDR2 FQGNSA. This CDR3 region has 14 residues. V lost 5 bases and J 5 bases, leaving 15 bases between the germline ends. The CDR3 spells CASSRTGREETQYF. CDR3 coding DNA: TGTGCCAGCAGCCGGACAGGGAGGGAGGAGACCCAGTACTTC.

This clone was observed a few times. This sequence joins TRBV10-3 and TRBJ1-4; D unresolved. V shed 6 bases and J shed 0 bases, with 8 bases lying between them. Germline loops: CDR1 ENHRY, CDR2 SYGVKD. CDR3 length equals 14 residues. The CDR3 here is CAIREDTTNEKLFF. The CDR3 region has the DNA TGTGCCATCAGAGAAGACACAACTAATGAAAAACTGTTTTTT.

The chain recombines TRBV2 with TRBJ1-5; a possible D gene is TRBD1 (5 bases). The ends were cut back, 2 bases at V and 6 bases at J, with 11 bases in the middle. The CDR3 contains 14 residues. Germline V gives CDR1 SNHLY, CDR2 FYNNEI. The CDR3 nucleotides are TGTGCCAGCAGTGAAAACCAGGGTAGTCAGCCCCAGCATTTT. This translates into CASSENQGSQPQHF.

The rearrangement links TRBV12-2 to TRBJ2-1; the D call of TRBD2 is as the table states it, not checked on the DNA. TRBV12-2 is deemed a pseudogene. The CDR3 is made up of 12 amino acids. The CDR3 sequence: CASSGRAHEQFF. CDR3 nucleotides: TGTGCCAGTAGCGGGAGGGCCCATGAGCAGTTCTTC.

This chain joins TRBV9 and TRBJ1-5, with D maybe TRBD1 (5 bases). The germline V gene encodes CDR1 SGDLS and CDR2 YYNGEE. V lost 0 bases, J lost 6 bases, and 10 bases lay in between. This CDR3 region has 14 residues. CDR3: CASSVGRERQPQHF. CDR3 nucleotide sequence: TGTGCCAGCAGCGTAGGCAGGGAACGTCAGCCCCAGCATTTT.

This clone has a handful of counts. This chain uses TRBV6-5 with TRBJ2-7; D not certain. CDR3 size: 13 residues. V was shortened by 5 bases and J by 3 bases, with 11 bases between the two germline ends. Germline V lookup: CDR1 MNHEY, CDR2 SVGAGI. The CDR3 DNA follows: TGTGCCAGCAGTCCGACCGAGTACTACGAGCAGTACGTC. Protein: CASSPTEYYEQYV.

The chain carries TRBV11-2 and TRBJ2-3, with 7 bases fitting TRBD2. The CDR3 spans 16 residues. V lost 4 bases to trimming and J lost 5 bases; unmatched junction nucleotides: 12. Germline CDR1 is SGHAT and CDR2 is FQNNGV. For the CDR3, the DNA is TGTGCCAGCAGCTCCCCCCACCGCGGGAGAGGAGATACGCAGTATTTT. Protein: CASSSPHRGRGDTQYF.

This clone has a handful of counts. The V call is TRBV7-2, the J call TRBJ2-7; perhaps TRBD2 as D (5 bases). CDR3 length: 14 amino acids. CDR1 is SGHTA, CDR2 FQGNSA, per germline. V was cut by 3 bases and J by 1 base, with 10 bases left in between. CDR3: CASSLAGRSYEQYF. DNA for the CDR3: TGTGCCAGCAGCTTGGCGGGTCGATCCTACGAGCAGTACTTC.

This clone was counted between two and nine times. V is TRBV4-3 and J is TRBJ1-1, with unresolved D. Germline V gene sequence: CDR1 LGHNA, CDR2 YSLEER. Between the trimmed V and J ends, which lost 4 bases and 3 bases, there was a span of 15 bases. CDR3 length equals 15 residues. In DNA form, the CDR3 reads TGCGCCAGCAGCCCAAGTCATCGGCGGTACACTGAAGCTTTCTTT. It translates to CASSPSHRRYTEAFF.

This clone was detected a few times. The chain recombines TRBV6-5 with TRBJ2-4, with no clear D. Germline V gene data show CDR1 as MNHEY and CDR2 as SVGAGI. V lost 11 bases and J 4 bases, leaving 9 bases between the germline ends. CDR3 length: 11 amino acids. DNA for the CDR3: TGTGCCGCCCAGGAAAAAAACATTCAGTACTTC. Amino acids: CAAQEKNIQYF.

The V gene is TRBV28, the J gene TRBJ1-5; D might be TRBD1 (5 bases). From germline, CDR1 is MDHEN and CDR2 SYDVKM. The CDR3 loop spans 15 amino acids. Trimming took 6 bases from V and 2 from J, leaving 14 bases between them. This CDR3 reads CASSTGTLGNQPQHF. Here the CDR3 DNA reads TGTGCCAGCAGCACCGGGACTCTTGGCAATCAGCCCCAGCATTTT.